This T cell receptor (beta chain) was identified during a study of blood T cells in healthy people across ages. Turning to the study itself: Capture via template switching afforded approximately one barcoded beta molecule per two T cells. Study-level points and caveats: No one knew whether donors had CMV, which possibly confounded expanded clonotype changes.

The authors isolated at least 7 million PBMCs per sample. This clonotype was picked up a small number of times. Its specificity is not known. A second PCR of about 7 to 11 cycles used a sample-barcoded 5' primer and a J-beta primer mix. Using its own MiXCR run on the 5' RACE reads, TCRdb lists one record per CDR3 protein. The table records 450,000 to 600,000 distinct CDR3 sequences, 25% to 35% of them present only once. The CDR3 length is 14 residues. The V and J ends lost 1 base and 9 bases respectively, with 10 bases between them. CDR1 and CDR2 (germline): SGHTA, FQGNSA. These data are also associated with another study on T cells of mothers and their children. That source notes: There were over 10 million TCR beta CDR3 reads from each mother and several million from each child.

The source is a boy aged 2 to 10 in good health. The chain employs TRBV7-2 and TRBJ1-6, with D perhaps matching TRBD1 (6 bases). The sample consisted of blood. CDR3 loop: CASSLEQGISPLHF. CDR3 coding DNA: TGTGCCAGCAGCTTAGAACAGGGTATTTCACCCCTCCACTTT.